This T cell receptor (beta chain) was sequenced for a study of cytomegalovirus exposure and HLA in healthy donors. Study-level information: Prior work identified around 110 million unique TCR beta sequences in some 200 million T cells. General study points: When a later analysis compared HLA-associated TCR beta chains with equally common others, the HLA-associated chains turned out to be more clonally expanded and to have lower generation probabilities.

Details on this clone: Its matching antigen is unknown.

The CDR3 consists of 15 residues. Germline CDR1 is SEHNR and CDR2 is FQNEAQ (reference sequence). Trimming took 2 bases from V and 4 from J; bases not matched to a gene: 5. The PCR was carried out with 60 Vbeta primers and 13 Jbeta primers. Libraries were prepared by immunoSEQ multiplex PCR; TCRdb keeps only in-frame clonotypes and omits some of them. This table has 150,000 to 200,000 clones, more than 60% appearing once. The sequence came from a female donor in good health and CMV-seronegative. Sequencing used PBMCs. This chain uses TRBV7-9 with TRBJ2-1, with 7 positions matching TRBD2. DNA of the CDR3: TGTGCCAGCAGCTTACGCGGGAGAAAGTACAATGAGCAGTTCTTC. It yields the protein CASSLRGRKYNEQFF. The variable domain in full, completed from reference TRBV7-9 and TRBJ2-1, reads DTGVSQNPRHKITKRGQNVTFRCDPISEHNRLYWYRQTLGQGPEFLTYFQNEAQLEKSRLLSDRFSAERPKGSFSTLEIQRTEQGDSAMYLCASSLRGRKYNEQFFGPGTRLTVL.